The 3 T cell receptor beta chains listed next were all sequenced from one sample in a study of blood T cell repertoires in COVID-19. The protocol was immunoSEQ multiplex PCR, while the TCRdb copy is restricted to in-frame clones and leaves out a portion. Here the sample spans roughly 70,000 clones, roughly nine tenths being singletons. The sequenced sample consisted of peripheral blood. The origin of the receptors is a woman between 50 and 59 years old with active COVID-19.

The V call is TRBV18, the J call TRBJ2-1; 11 bases map to TRBD2. The CDR3 totals 15 residues. Germline CDR1 KGHSH, CDR2 LQKENI. Trimming cost V 8 bases and J 7 bases; bases outside gene matches: 10. CDR3 sequence (DNA): TGTGCCAGCAGAAAAGGGACTAGCGGTACAAATGAGCAGTTCTTC. This gives the protein CASRKGTSGTNEQFF.

This chain links TRBV10-1 with TRBJ2-3; the D is unclear. Trimming shortened V by 4 bases and J by 1 base, and 15 bases separated the two germline ends. The germline V gene has CDR1 WNHNN and CDR2 SYGVQD (reference sequence). The CDR3 totals 16 residues. The CDR3 nucleotides read TGCGCCAGCAGTGCGCCTCGGAGCGTTCGCACAGATACGCAGTATTTT. This codes for CASSAPRSVRTDTQYF.

The chain has TRBV6-2 or TRBV6-3 and TRBJ2-1, with TRBD2 matching over 11 bases. CDR1 and CDR2 (germline): MNHEY, SVGEGT. The CDR3 loop spans 18 amino acids. V gave up 3 bases and J gave up 3 bases; unmatched junction bases: 10. The CDR3, as DNA: TGTGCCAGCAGTTATTTGATAGCGGGAGGGCCTCTCTACAATGAGCAGTTCTTC. It codes for CASSYLIAGGPLYNEQFF.